The 28 T cell receptor beta chains presented below share a single source sample, sequenced in a study of CD8 T cells in ankylosing spondylitis. No antigen has been assigned to these receptors. TCRdb redid the calling of the 5' RACE reads with MiXCR, one entry per CDR3 protein. The sample contains some 840,000 distinct CDR3 sequences, approximately 10% of which appear only once. Study-wide results and limits: What appeared characteristic of ankylosing spondylitis blood was a TCR beta motif of under 10 highly homologous variants.

The sample was blood, either unsorted or a sorted T cell fraction (not recorded which). These receptors all come from a male donor with ankylosing spondylitis.

This clonotype was seen more than once but under ten times. The chain uses TRBV20-1 and TRBJ1-1; D perhaps matches TRBD1 (5 bases). The CDR3 loop spans 13 amino acids. V was trimmed by 4 bases and J by 3 bases, leaving 12 bases between them. From germline, CDR1 is DFQATT and CDR2 SNEGSKA (reference sequence). CDR3 coding DNA: TGCAGTGCTAAGGCCCAAGGGGACACTGAAGCTTTCTTT. Its protein product is CSAKAQGDTEAFF.

The rearrangement uses TRBV20-1 and TRBJ2-7, with 9 nucleotides matching TRBD1. CDR1 is DFQATT and CDR2 is SNEGSKA in the germline V gene (reference sequence). V was clipped by 4 bases and J by 11 bases; unmatched bases: 12. The CDR3 extends over 13 amino acids. The CDR3 protein is CSAKGAGGQGKYF. The DNA for the CDR3 is TGCAGTGCTAAGGGGGCTGGCGGACAGGGGAAGTACTTC.

This clonotype was seen only a few times. The gene calls are TRBV29-1 and TRBJ1-2, with unresolved D. CDR1 SQVTM and CDR2 ANQGSEA come from the germline V gene. The CDR3 sequence is 13 residues long. Trimming shortened V by 3 bases and J by 8 bases, and 16 bases separated the two germline ends. The CDR3 here is CSVDSLGSKGYTF. CDR3 in DNA: TGCAGCGTTGACAGTTTAGGATCTAAAGGCTACACCTTC.

The V and J genes are TRBV20-1 and TRBJ1-5; 8 bases are a match to TRBD1. CDR3 size: 14 residues. Germline V gene data show CDR1 as DFQATT and CDR2 as SNEGSKA (reference sequence). V dropped 7 bases and J dropped 1; count of bases not matched to a gene: 6. Here the CDR3 reads CSVPTGASNQPQHF. CDR3 in DNA: TGCAGTGTACCGACAGGGGCCAGCAATCAGCCCCAGCATTTT.

This clonotype was observed a few times. The CDR3 here is CASSSQGVLYEQYF. CDR3 bases: TGTGCCAGCAGCTCTCAGGGGGTACTCTACGAGCAGTACTTC. This chain joins TRBV7-8 and TRBJ2-7; 7 bases map to TRBD1. The V gene's germline CDR1 is SGHVS and CDR2 FQNEAQ. The CDR3 sequence is 14 residues long. Trimming cost V 4 bases and J 3 bases; bases outside gene matches: 6.

There are a few counts of this clonotype. The J gene is TRBJ2-6, the V gene TRBV5-1; D remains unclear. The germline V gene has CDR1 SGHRS and CDR2 YFSETQ. V lost 4 bases to trimming and J lost 5 bases, with 16 bases between them. This CDR3 has 16 residues. This CDR3 reads CASSTLPLLRANVLTF. The CDR3 DNA is TGCGCCAGCAGCACATTACCCCTATTGCGGGCCAACGTCCTGACTTTC.

The chain combines TRBV5-8 with TRBJ2-5; D gene unclear. The CDR3 contains 13 residues. Per the germline V gene, CDR1 is SGHTS and CDR2 is YDEGEE. With 0 bases removed from V and 1 base from J, the gap between germline ends came to 4 bases. CDR3 DNA sequence: TGTGCCAGCAGCTTGGAGTCCCAAGAGACCCAGTACTTC. Translated: CASSLESQETQYF.

This clonotype was seen only a few times. The chain employs TRBV4-1 and TRBJ2-1, with TRBD1 matching 11 bases. V was clipped by 4 bases and J by 8 bases; unmatched bases: 4. The CDR3 runs 14 residues. Germline CDR1 reads MGHRA; CDR2 reads YSYEKL. The CDR3 bases are TGCGCCAGCAGCCCGTGGGACAGGGGGGATGAGCAGTTCTTC. It codes for CASSPWDRGDEQFF.

The genes are TRBV10-3 and TRBJ2-1; 9 bases agree with TRBD1. Looked up from germline, CDR1 is ENHRY and CDR2 is SYGVKD. The CDR3 runs 14 residues. V lost 4 bases to trimming and J lost 9 bases; unmatched junction nucleotides: 7. CDR3 amino acids: CAISVGQGIPEQFF. In DNA form, the CDR3 reads TGTGCCATCAGTGTGGGACAGGGAATCCCTGAGCAGTTCTTC.

This clonotype appeared many times. The chain combines TRBV21-1 with TRBJ1-1. TRBV21-1 is classified as a pseudogene. The CDR3 sequence is 14 residues long. CDR3 residues: CASIQPELNTEAFF. The CDR3 nucleotides are TGTGCCAGCATCCAACCGGAGCTGAACACTGAAGCTTTCTTT.

This clonotype has more than one count but fewer than ten. The rearrangement joins TRBV27 to TRBJ2-2, with D possibly TRBD2 on 5 matching bases. CDR1 and CDR2 from the germline V gene are MNHEY and SMNVEV (reference sequence). The CDR3 runs 16 residues. Trimming removed 3 bases from V and 2 bases from J, with 13 bases in between. In DNA, the CDR3 is TGTGCCAGCAGTTTTCTGGGAGCAGGTAACACCGGGGAGCTGTTTTTT. Its protein is CASSFLGAGNTGELFF.

There are many counts of this clonotype. The genes are TRBV12-3 or TRBV12-4 and TRBJ2-2, with TRBD2 matching 9 bases. The CDR3 contains 16 residues. J gave up 2 bases and V 5 bases, and 6 bases lay outside the gene matches. CDR3 coding DNA: TGTGCCAGCAGTGCACTAGCGGGTGTAAACACCGGGGAGCTGTTTTTT. Its translation is CASSALAGVNTGELFF.

This clonotype has a handful of counts. The chain joins TRBV15 to TRBJ2-5, with D possibly TRBD1 on 5 matching bases. This CDR3 contains 13 residues. Germline assignment: CDR1 LNHNV and CDR2 YYDKDF (reference sequence). Trimming removed 5 bases at V and 5 bases at J, with 12 bases between. CDR3: CATSGQGGETQYF. As DNA, the CDR3 is TGTGCCACCAGCGGCCAGGGTGGGGAGACCCAGTACTTC.

This clonotype has only a few counts. The CDR3 DNA reads as TGCAGTGCTCCGACCCGGAGGGCGGGCTACAATGAGCAGTTCTTC. Its protein is CSAPTRRAGYNEQFF. V gene TRBV20-1 combines with J gene TRBJ2-1; the D gene is possibly TRBD2 (6 bases). The CDR3 has 15 amino acids. V lost 5 bases, J lost 3 bases, and 17 bases lay in between. Germline V lookup: CDR1 DFQATT, CDR2 SNEGSKA (reference sequence).

This clonotype has at least ten counts. The rearrangement joins TRBV20-1 to TRBJ2-7; no firm D call. V was trimmed by 3 bases and J by 2 bases, leaving 8 bases between them. In germline, CDR1 is DFQATT, CDR2 SNEGSKA (reference sequence). The CDR3 spans 12 residues. The CDR3 reads CSASADPYEQYF. The DNA of the CDR3 is TGCAGTGCTAGCGCCGATCCCTACGAGCAGTACTTC.

This rearrangement joins TRBV10-3 to TRBJ2-7, with 7 bases identical to TRBD2. From germline, CDR1 is ENHRY and CDR2 SYGVKD. The V gene end was trimmed by 5 bases and the J gene end by 4 bases; junction bases not matched to a gene: 8. There are 14 residues in the CDR3. DNA for the CDR3: TGTGCCATCAGTCCCGGGACTACCCTTTACGAGCAGTACTTC. It encodes CAISPGTTLYEQYF.

V is TRBV5-4 and J is TRBJ2-2, with D uncertain. Deletions cut 2 bases from V and 8 bases from J, with 10 bases between. From germline, CDR1 is SGHNT and CDR2 YYREEE (reference sequence). This CDR3 is 13 amino acids long. This CDR3 is CASSFDPSGELFF. The CDR3 DNA follows: TGTGCCAGCAGCTTTGACCCTTCTGGGGAGCTGTTTTTT.

V and J are TRBV5-1 and TRBJ2-1; 10 positions agree with TRBD1. Per the germline V gene, CDR1 is SGHRS and CDR2 is YFSETQ. With V trimmed by 1 base and J by 5 bases, 9 bases remained unmatched. There are 17 residues in the CDR3. The chain's CDR3 is CASSLRRRDRGDNEQFF. DNA for the CDR3: TGCGCCAGCAGCTTGCGCCGCCGGGACAGGGGAGACAATGAGCAGTTCTTC. The whole variable domain, filled in from reference TRBV5-1 and TRBJ2-1, reads KAGVTQTPRYLIKTRGQQVTLSCSPISGHRSVSWYQQTPGQGLQFLFEYFSETQRNKGNFPGRFSGRQFSNSRSEMNVSTLELGDSALYLCASSLRRRDRGDNEQFFGPGTRLTVL.

This clonotype was found many times. The chain recombines TRBV20-1 with TRBJ2-1; D is unresolved. In germline, CDR1 is DFQATT, CDR2 SNEGSKA (reference sequence). The CDR3 is made up of 17 amino acids. Trimming stripped 0 bases from V and 8 bases from J, with 23 bases between. The CDR3 region has the DNA TGCAGTGCTAGAGAGAAGACTCCTGCCCCATCTTTCCATGAGCAGTTCTTC. It is translated as CSAREKTPAPSFHEQFF.

A word on this clonotype: Possible read error: a much larger clone is one base away. This rearrangement joins TRBV4-2 to TRBJ2-5; 9 bases line up with TRBD2. The germline V gene has CDR1 LGHNA and CDR2 YNFKEQ. CDR3 length equals 17 residues. CDR3 protein: CASRQDSISGSGETQYF. The DNA for the CDR3 is TGTGCCAGCCGCCAAGATTCCATTAGCGGGAGTGGTGAGACCCAGTACTTC.

The chain joins TRBV2 to TRBJ2-1; D might be TRBD1 (6 bases). Per germline, CDR1 SNHLY and CDR2 FYNNEI. The CDR3 runs 12 residues. Trimming removed 4 bases at V and 9 bases at J, with 10 bases between. The CDR3 region is CASSARGGEQFF. For the CDR3, the DNA is TGTGCCAGCAGTGCCCGAGGGGGTGAGCAGTTCTTC.

This clonotype has ten or more counts. The chain carries TRBV20-1 and TRBJ2-1; the match to TRBD2 covers 8 bases. V trimming: 4 bases; J trimming: 3 bases; junction bases outside the gene matches: 5. CDR1 is DFQATT, CDR2 SNEGSKA, per germline (reference sequence). The CDR3 totals 14 residues. In nucleotides, the CDR3 is TGCAGTGCTATTAGCGGGAAGAACTACAATGAGCAGTTCTTC. Encoded protein: CSAISGKNYNEQFF.

This clonotype was found a few times. The chain has TRBV18 and TRBJ1-5; TRBD1 matches at 9 bases. Germline loops: CDR1 KGHSH, CDR2 LQKENI. The CDR3 spans 14 residues. V trimming: 8 bases; J trimming: 4 bases; junction bases outside the gene matches: 6. CDR3 sequence (DNA): TGTGCCAGCAGCACAGGGGGCGGAAATCAGCCCCAGCATTTT. Translation gives CASSTGGGNQPQHF.

This clonotype was found a few times. In DNA, the CDR3 is TGTGCCAGCAGCTTAGAGGCAGGGGTTGAAGCTTTCTTT. This translates into CASSLEAGVEAFF. The chain joins TRBV7-2 to TRBJ1-1; a possible D gene is TRBD1 (6 bases). Trimming removed 1 base at V and 7 bases at J, with 10 bases between. From germline, CDR1 is SGHTA and CDR2 FQGNSA. The CDR3 contains 13 residues.

This clonotype was observed a few times. The chain has TRBV7-2 and TRBJ1-1; D call uncertain. Trimming left V 2 bases short and J 0 bases short, with 7 bases between. The CDR3 is 14 residues long. Germline CDR1 is SGHTA and CDR2 is FQGNSA. CDR3 in amino acids: CASSLIGVNTEAFF. Here the CDR3 DNA reads TGTGCCAGCAGCTTAATCGGAGTGAACACTGAAGCTTTCTTT.

J is TRBJ2-1 and V is TRBV20-1; 8 nucleotides align to TRBD1. The germline gives CDR1 DFQATT, CDR2 SNEGSKA (reference sequence). The CDR3 runs 17 residues. V dropped 0 bases and J dropped 0; count of bases not matched to a gene: 7. In DNA form, the CDR3 reads TGCAGTGCTAGAGATTACCTCGGACAGGGCTCCTACAATGAGCAGTTCTTC. Amino acid sequence: CSARDYLGQGSYNEQFF.

This clonotype occurred a few times. This rearrangement joins TRBV7-2 to TRBJ2-2; D perhaps matches TRBD2 (6 bases). Germline-derived CDR1 and CDR2 are SGHTA and FQGNSA. Trimming pared 4 bases from V and 3 bases from J, leaving 12 bases between. The CDR3 runs to 15 residues. DNA of the CDR3: TGTGCCAGCAGCTCACGGGACTTTTACACCGGGGAGCTGTTTTTT. Translation gives CASSSRDFYTGELFF.

This clonotype was recorded a few times. The V gene is TRBV7-2, the J gene TRBJ2-5, with D possibly matching TRBD1 (5 bases). Deletions cut 5 bases from V and 4 bases from J, with 14 bases between. CDR3 length equals 14 residues. Germline V lookup: CDR1 SGHTA, CDR2 FQGNSA. CDR3 region: CASSPGSVGETQYF. In DNA form, the CDR3 reads TGTGCCAGCAGCCCAGGGTCAGTAGGAGAGACCCAGTACTTC.